The 26 T cell receptor beta chains given below trace back to one sample, sequenced in a study of T cell responses to AZD1222 COVID-19 vaccine. Here immunoSEQ multiplex PCR was the method, and the copy in TCRdb shows in-frame clones only, minus some. The repertoire holds some 74,000 clones, with over 75% as singletons. The starting material was peripheral blood, obtained on day 0 of AZD1222 vaccination. All receptors derive from an adult in good health.

The J gene is TRBJ1-4, the V gene TRBV5-6; 9 nucleotides agree with TRBD1. CDR3 size: 16 residues. CDR1 SGHDT and CDR2 YYEEEE come from the germline V gene. Trimming removed 4 bases from V and 6 bases from J; junction bases left unmatched: 10. The CDR3 here is CASSRLPGQGDEKLFF. For the CDR3, the DNA is TGTGCCAGCAGCCGCTTACCGGGACAGGGAGATGAAAAACTGTTTTTT. Combining the CDR3 with reference TRBV5-6 and TRBJ1-4 gives the whole variable domain DAGVTQSPTHLIKTRGQQVTLRCSPKSGHDTVSWYQQALGQGPQFIFQYYEEEERQRGNFPDRFSGHQFPNYSSELNVNALLLGDSALYLCASSRLPGQGDEKLFFGSGTQLSVL.

CDR3 in DNA: TGTGCCAGACGCCCAGGGGGCATGTATGGCTACACCTTC. It is translated as CARRPGGMYGYTF. The chain joins TRBV5-3 to TRBJ1-2; 8 nucleotides match TRBD1. TRBV5-3 qualifies as an ORF whose function is uncertain. Trimming took 7 bases from V and 5 from J; bases not matched to a gene: 7. The CDR3 is made up of 13 amino acids.

This chain links TRBV2 with TRBJ2-5; D is perhaps TRBD2 (6 bases). Trimming shortened V by 11 bases and J by 2 bases, and 18 bases separated the two germline ends. Germline V gene sequence: CDR1 SNHLY, CDR2 FYNNEI. The CDR3 runs to 14 residues. The CDR3: CAGSAGGLQETQYF. CDR3 DNA sequence: TGTGCCGGCTCGGCCGGGGGTCTGCAAGAGACCCAGTACTTC.

The genes are TRBV7-9 and TRBJ1-6, with D hard to call. The germline gives CDR1 SEHNR, CDR2 FQNEAQ (reference sequence). The CDR3 totals 14 residues. V shed 2 bases and J shed 7 bases, with 9 bases lying between them. CDR3 region: CASSLQQRNSPLHF. The CDR3 DNA follows: TGTGCCAGCAGCTTACAGCAACGCAATTCACCCCTCCACTTT.

This clone was picked up a small number of times. The chain has TRBV5-6 and TRBJ1-2, with D hard to call. The V and J ends lost 4 bases and 2 bases respectively, with 15 bases between them. The CDR3 totals 15 residues. Germline V CDR1 and CDR2: SGHDT, YYEEEE. CDR3 nucleotide sequence: TGTGCCAGCAGCAGTCCCCCGGGCATGAACTATGGCTACACCTTC. This encodes CASSSPPGMNYGYTF. The full variable domain, its missing parts supplied by reference TRBV5-6 and TRBJ1-2, is DAGVTQSPTHLIKTRGQQVTLRCSPKSGHDTVSWYQQALGQGPQFIFQYYEEEERQRGNFPDRFSGHQFPNYSSELNVNALLLGDSALYLCASSSPPGMNYGYTFGSGTRLTVV.

The gene calls are TRBV2 and TRBJ2-7; 10 bases map to TRBD1. The CDR3 consists of 15 residues. V lost 3 bases and J lost 0; bases outside the gene matches: 2. Germline V lookup: CDR1 SNHLY, CDR2 FYNNEI. Here the CDR3 DNA reads TGTGCCAGCAGTGAGGACAGGGGGAGCTCCTACGAGCAGTACTTC. Its translation: CASSEDRGSSYEQYF. The complete variable domain, with remaining parts taken from reference TRBV2 and TRBJ2-7, reads EPEVTQTPSHQVTQMGQEVILRCVPISNHLYFYWYRQILGQKVEFLVSFYNNEISEKSEIFDDQFSVERPDGSNFTLKIRSTKLEDSAMYFCASSEDRGSSYEQYFGPGTRLTVT.

The rearrangement links TRBV29-1 to TRBJ2-6; no definite D call. Trimming pared 6 bases from V and 1 base from J, leaving 7 bases between. Germline loops: CDR1 SQVTM, CDR2 ANQGSEA. The CDR3 totals 13 residues. The CDR3 protein is CSVDPSGANVLTF. The CDR3 coding sequence is TGCAGCGTCGACCCTTCTGGGGCCAACGTCCTGACTTTC.

This chain uses TRBV2 with TRBJ1-4; 9 positions agree with TRBD1. V shed 1 base and J 15 bases; nucleotides not matched to a gene: 9. The germline CDR1 and CDR2 sequences are SNHLY and FYNNEI. The CDR3 length is 14 residues. This CDR3 reads CASSEDRGLNYVFF. The DNA for the CDR3 is TGTGCCAGCAGTGAAGACAGGGGGCTCAACTACGTGTTTTTT.

The chain is built from TRBV6-5 and TRBJ1-3, with 7 bases matching TRBD1. V lost 6 bases and J lost 4; bases outside the gene matches: 6. The CDR3 runs 14 residues. Germline V gene lookup returns CDR1 MNHEY and CDR2 SVGAGI. CDR3 bases: TGTGCCAGCAGCTCCGGACAGGTCGGAAACACCATATATTTT. Its translation: CASSSGQVGNTIYF.

V usage is TRBV28 and J usage is TRBJ1-6; D gene ambiguous. V lost 6 bases, J lost 0 bases, and 3 bases lay in between. Germline-derived CDR1 and CDR2 are MDHEN and SYDVKM. The CDR3 runs to 13 residues. CDR3: CASSRSYNSPLHF. The CDR3 DNA reads TGTGCCAGCAGCCGCTCCTATAATTCACCCCTCCACTTT.

There are a few counts of this clone. The CDR3 DNA follows: TGTGCCAGCTGTAGCGGTTGCACAGATACGCAGTATTTT. As protein: CASCSGCTDTQYF. V is TRBV21-1 and J is TRBJ2-3; the table's TRBD2 call for D was not verified on the DNA. TRBV21-1 is assigned pseudogene status. The CDR3 sequence is 13 residues long.

The rearrangement uses TRBV14 and TRBJ2-7; no clear D gene. Trimming cost V 4 bases and J 0 bases, with 13 bases left between them. The V gene's germline CDR1 is SGHDN and CDR2 FVKESK. The CDR3 loop spans 15 amino acids. The CDR3 bases are TGTGCCAGCAGCCTTATGACGGTCCCCTCCTACGAGCAGTACTTC. Translation gives CASSLMTVPSYEQYF.

In its sample, this clone was seen a few times. V usage is TRBV6-5 and J usage is TRBJ1-3; 9 nucleotides match TRBD1. The CDR3 has 15 amino acids. CDR1 MNHEY and CDR2 SVGAGI come from the germline V gene. The junction had 7 bases not matched to a gene; V was cut back by 6 bases and J by 4 bases. The CDR3, as DNA: TGTGCCAGCAGCGATGGACAGGGGTCAGGAAACACCATATATTTT. This codes for CASSDGQGSGNTIYF.

This rearrangement joins TRBV11-3 to TRBJ2-5; D unresolved. The CDR3 is made up of 13 amino acids. Germline loops: CDR1 SGHNT, CDR2 YENEEA. The V end lost 2 bases, the J end lost 5 bases, and 9 bases lay between the germline ends. CDR3 DNA sequence: TGTGCCAGCAGCTTATGGGGTTGGGAGACCCAGTACTTC. Amino acid sequence: CASSLWGWETQYF.

The genes are TRBV5-4 and TRBJ2-5, with 7 bases aligning to TRBD2. CDR1 and CDR2 from the germline V gene are SGHNT and YYREEE (reference sequence). CDR3 length equals 17 residues. Unmatched junction bases numbered 19, after V lost 4 bases and J lost 7 bases. CDR3: CASSRPGRETGRGTQYF. CDR3 bases: TGTGCCAGCAGCCGACCCGGGCGGGAGACGGGTAGGGGGACCCAGTACTTC. Variable domain in full (rest from reference TRBV5-4 and TRBJ2-5): ETGVTQSPTHLIKTRGQQVTLRCSSQSGHNTVSWYQQALGQGPQFIFQYYREEENGRGNFPPRFSGLQFPNYSSELNVNALELDDSALYLCASSRPGRETGRGTQYFGPGTRLLVL.

The chain joins TRBV10-3 to TRBJ2-3; TRBD2 agrees at 9 bases. Germline values: CDR1 ENHRY, CDR2 SYGVKD. V dropped 9 bases and J dropped 3; count of bases not matched to a gene: 1. The CDR3 spans 12 residues. The CDR3: CAISGGTDTQYF. The CDR3 bases are TGTGCCATAAGCGGGGGGACAGATACGCAGTATTTT.

This chain links TRBV2 with TRBJ2-1; D tentatively fits TRBD1 or TRBD2 (6 bases each). This CDR3 has 15 residues. With 8 bases removed from V and 0 bases from J, the gap between germline ends came to 14 bases. The germline V gene encodes CDR1 SNHLY and CDR2 FYNNEI. The CDR3 DNA sequence: TGTGCCAGCGGGAAAGAGGGGGGCTCCTACAATGAGCAGTTCTTC. It yields the protein CASGKEGGSYNEQFF.

The chain uses TRBV4-1 and TRBJ2-7; TRBD2 matches 11 bases. Germline assignment: CDR1 MGHRA and CDR2 YSYEKL. V shed 6 bases, J shed 4 bases, and the junction held 8 bases outside the gene matches. The CDR3 length is 15 residues. This CDR3 reads CASRHTSGGAYEQYF. In DNA form, the CDR3 reads TGCGCCAGCAGGCACACTAGCGGGGGTGCATACGAGCAGTACTTC.

V is TRBV4-2 and J is TRBJ1-1, with 8 bases matching TRBD1. CDR1 and CDR2 (germline): LGHNA, YNFKEQ. V shed 3 bases, J shed 5 bases, and the junction held 8 bases outside the gene matches. The CDR3 extends over 15 amino acids. The CDR3 bases are TGTGCCAGCAGCCAGTGGAACAGGGGGAGTACTGAAGCTTTCTTT. As protein: CASSQWNRGSTEAFF.

The J gene is TRBJ1-1, the V gene TRBV19, with D perhaps matching TRBD1 (6 bases). The CDR3 has 13 residues. Trimming took 6 bases from V and 3 from J, leaving 11 bases between them. Germline V gene sequence: CDR1 LNHDA, CDR2 SQIVND (reference sequence). DNA of the CDR3: TGTGCCAGTAGATGGACAGAGGACACTGAAGCTTTCTTT. This gives the protein CASRWTEDTEAFF.

The rearrangement joins TRBV19 to TRBJ2-1, with 9 bases aligning to TRBD1. Looked up from germline, CDR1 is LNHDA and CDR2 is SQIVND (reference sequence). The CDR3 is made up of 15 amino acids. J was trimmed by 7 bases and V by 6 bases; bases with no gene match: 10. The CDR3 nucleotides are TGTGCCAGTAGCGACTCCGGGACAGGGATAAATGAGCAGTTCTTC. Its protein is CASSDSGTGINEQFF.

This rearrangement joins TRBV24-1 to TRBJ1-5; TRBD1 matches at 10 bases. With 4 bases clipped from V and 5 bases from J, the junction kept 7 bases outside the gene matches. CDR1 is KGHDR and CDR2 is SFDVKD in the germline V gene. The CDR3 is made up of 16 amino acids. The CDR3 nucleotides read TGTGCCACCAGTGACCCCGGACAGGGGGGGGATCAGCCCCAGCATTTT. Translation: CATSDPGQGGDQPQHF.

The genes are TRBV18 and TRBJ1-3, with D possibly TRBD1 on 6 matching bases. V was trimmed by 2 bases and J by 0 bases, leaving 8 bases between them. Germline lookup yields CDR1 KGHSH and CDR2 LQKENI. The CDR3 spans 15 residues. CDR3 sequence reads: CASSPRTDSGNTIYF. CDR3 DNA sequence: TGTGCCAGCTCACCAAGGACAGACTCTGGAAACACCATATATTTT.

V usage is TRBV7-9 and J usage is TRBJ1-4; a weak D match, TRBD1 (5 bases). Trimming pared 5 bases from V and 7 bases from J, leaving 17 bases between. Germline-derived CDR1 and CDR2 are SEHNR and FQNEAQ (reference sequence). The CDR3 is made up of 15 amino acids. The CDR3 sequence is CASSPGPMGGEKLFF. The CDR3 region has the DNA TGTGCCAGCAGCCCGGGACCCATGGGGGGTGAAAAACTGTTTTTT.

The V gene is TRBV5-4, the J gene TRBJ2-7; D is possibly TRBD2 (6 bases). Germline V CDR1 and CDR2: SGHNT, YYREEE (reference sequence). Trimming shortened V by 0 bases and J by 5 bases, and 12 bases separated the two germline ends. The CDR3 is made up of 14 amino acids. This CDR3 is CASSLGGRLDEQYF. The CDR3, as DNA: TGTGCCAGCAGCTTGGGGGGGAGGTTGGACGAGCAGTACTTC.

The rearrangement joins TRBV27 to TRBJ1-4, with D maybe TRBD1 (5 bases). V shed 0 bases and J shed 8 bases, with 10 bases lying between them. Germline loops: CDR1 MNHEY, CDR2 SMNVEV (reference sequence). This CDR3 comprises 14 residues. The CDR3 loop reads CASSLSGDGEKLFF. The CDR3 coding sequence is TGTGCCAGCAGTTTATCGGGGGATGGGGAAAAACTGTTTTTT.